This TCR beta chain was profiled in a study of T cells in Graves' hyperthyroidism and ophthalmopathy. Background on the study: Pretreatment peripheral blood was obtained at initial diagnosis. The study's findings and limits: Most expanded thyroid clonotypes above 0.001 recurred in blood.

On this clonotype itself: The antigen remains unidentified.

This CDR3 comprises 14 residues. Trimming shortened V by 9 bases and J by 8 bases, and 20 bases separated the two germline ends. Germline loops: CDR1 MNHNS, CDR2 SASEGT. There were TCR beta CDR3 regions amplified from RNA transcripts. With the HTBI primer set, the TCR CDR3 went through a first round of RT-PCR. TCRdb independently ran MiXCR on the multiplex PCR reads; one entry per CDR3 protein. The table has 500,000 or so distinct CDR3 sequences, roughly 17% seen once. Diagnosis rested on symptoms, serum thyroxine and TRAb, thyroid ultrasound, and orbital computed tomography. This sample holds PBMCs from about 9.3 ml fresh peripheral blood.

Material for sequencing was blood. This rearrangement joins TRBV6-1 to TRBJ2-1; a weak D match, TRBD2 (5 bases). The origin of this receptor is a woman aged 18-29 years with Graves' ophthalmopathy. The CDR3 spells CASTPTRNAYEQFF. The CDR3, as DNA: TGTGCCAGTACACCCACTAGGAATGCTTATGAGCAGTTCTTC.